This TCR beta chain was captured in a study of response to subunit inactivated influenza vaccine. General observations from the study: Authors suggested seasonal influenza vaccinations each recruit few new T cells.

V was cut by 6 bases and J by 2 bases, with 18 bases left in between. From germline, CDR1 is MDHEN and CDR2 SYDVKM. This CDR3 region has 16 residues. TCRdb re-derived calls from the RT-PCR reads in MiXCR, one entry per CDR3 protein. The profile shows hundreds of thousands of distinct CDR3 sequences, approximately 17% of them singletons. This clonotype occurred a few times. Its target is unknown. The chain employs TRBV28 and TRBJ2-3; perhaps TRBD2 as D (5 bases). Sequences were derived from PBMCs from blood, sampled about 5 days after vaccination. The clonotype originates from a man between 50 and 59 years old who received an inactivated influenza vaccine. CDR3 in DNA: TGTGCCAGCAGCTCCGTGGCCCTACGGGACACAGATACGCAGTATTTT. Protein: CASSSVALRDTDTQYF.